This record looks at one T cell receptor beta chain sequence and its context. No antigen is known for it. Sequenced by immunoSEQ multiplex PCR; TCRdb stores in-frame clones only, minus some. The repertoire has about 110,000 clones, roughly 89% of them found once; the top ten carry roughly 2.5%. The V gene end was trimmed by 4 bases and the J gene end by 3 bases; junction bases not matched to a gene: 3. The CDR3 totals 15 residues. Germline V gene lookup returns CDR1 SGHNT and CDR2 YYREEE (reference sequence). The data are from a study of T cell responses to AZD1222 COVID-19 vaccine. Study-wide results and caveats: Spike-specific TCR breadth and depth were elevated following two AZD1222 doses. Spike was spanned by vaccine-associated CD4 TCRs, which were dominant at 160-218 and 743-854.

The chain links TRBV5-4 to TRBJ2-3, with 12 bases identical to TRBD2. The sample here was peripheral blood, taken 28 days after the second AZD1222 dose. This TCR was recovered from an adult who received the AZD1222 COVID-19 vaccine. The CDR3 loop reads CASSLTSGGTDTQYF. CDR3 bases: TGTGCCAGCAGCCTGACTAGCGGGGGAACAGATACGCAGTATTTT.